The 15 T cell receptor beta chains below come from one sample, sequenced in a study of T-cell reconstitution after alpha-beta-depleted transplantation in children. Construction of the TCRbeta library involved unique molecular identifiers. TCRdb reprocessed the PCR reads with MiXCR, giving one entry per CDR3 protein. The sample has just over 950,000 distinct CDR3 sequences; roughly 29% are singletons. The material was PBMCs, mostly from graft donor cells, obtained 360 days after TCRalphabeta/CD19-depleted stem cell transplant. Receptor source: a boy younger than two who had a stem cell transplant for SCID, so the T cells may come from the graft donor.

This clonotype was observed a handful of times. The CDR3 DNA follows: TGTGCCAGCCGCTCGGCGGCATATACGCAGTATTTT. Translating it yields CASRSAAYTQYF. The chain joins TRBV5-5 to TRBJ2-3, with unresolved D. Per germline, CDR1 SGHKS and CDR2 YYEKEE (reference sequence). This CDR3 comprises 12 residues. The ends were cut back, 7 bases at V and 7 bases at J, with 13 bases in the middle.

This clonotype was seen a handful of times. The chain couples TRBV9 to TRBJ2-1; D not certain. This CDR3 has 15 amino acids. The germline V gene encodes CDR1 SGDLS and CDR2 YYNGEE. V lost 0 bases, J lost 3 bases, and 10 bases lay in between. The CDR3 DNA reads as TGTGCCAGCAGCGTAGTGGCGCACGGCTACAATGAGCAGTTCTTC. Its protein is CASSVVAHGYNEQFF.

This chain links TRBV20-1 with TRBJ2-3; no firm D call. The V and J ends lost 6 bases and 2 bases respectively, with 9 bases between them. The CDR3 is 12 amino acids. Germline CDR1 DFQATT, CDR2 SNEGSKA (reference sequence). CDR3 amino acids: CSASPPTDTQYF. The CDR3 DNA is TGCAGTGCCTCCCCGCCCACAGATACGCAGTATTTT.

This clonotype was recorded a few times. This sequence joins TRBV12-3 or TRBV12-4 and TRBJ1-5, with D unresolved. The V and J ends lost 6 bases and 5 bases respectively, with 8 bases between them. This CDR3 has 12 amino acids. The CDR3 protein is CASRIGDQPQHF. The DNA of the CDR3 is TGTGCCAGCAGAATTGGCGATCAGCCCCAGCATTTT.

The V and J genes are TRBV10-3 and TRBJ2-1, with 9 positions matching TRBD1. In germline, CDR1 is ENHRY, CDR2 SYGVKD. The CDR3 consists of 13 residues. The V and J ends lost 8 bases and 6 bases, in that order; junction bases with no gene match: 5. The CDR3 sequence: CAIGGQGPNEQFF. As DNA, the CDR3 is TGTGCCATCGGTGGACAGGGGCCCAATGAGCAGTTCTTC.

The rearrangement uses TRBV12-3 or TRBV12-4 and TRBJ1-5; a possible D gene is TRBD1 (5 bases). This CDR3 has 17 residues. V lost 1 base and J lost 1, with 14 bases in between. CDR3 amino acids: CASSLGGTGLSNQPQHF. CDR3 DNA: TGTGCCAGCAGTTTAGGCGGGACGGGCCTGAGCAATCAGCCCCAGCATTTT.

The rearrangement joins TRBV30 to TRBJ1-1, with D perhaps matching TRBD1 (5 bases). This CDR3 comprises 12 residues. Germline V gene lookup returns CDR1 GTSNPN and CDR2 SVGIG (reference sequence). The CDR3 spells CAERGENTEAFF. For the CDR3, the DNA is TGTGCAGAAAGGGGAGAGAACACTGAAGCTTTCTTT.

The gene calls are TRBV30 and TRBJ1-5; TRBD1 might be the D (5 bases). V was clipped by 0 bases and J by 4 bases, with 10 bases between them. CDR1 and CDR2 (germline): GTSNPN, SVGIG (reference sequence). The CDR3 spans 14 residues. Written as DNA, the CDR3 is TGTGCCTGGAGTGTAGAGACAGTAAATCAGCCCCAGCATTTT. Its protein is CAWSVETVNQPQHF.

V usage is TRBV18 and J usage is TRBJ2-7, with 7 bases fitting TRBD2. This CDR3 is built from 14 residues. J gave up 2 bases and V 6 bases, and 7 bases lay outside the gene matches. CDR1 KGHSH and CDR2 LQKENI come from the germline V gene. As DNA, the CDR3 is TGTGCCAGCTCCCGGGGGGAGGGCCCCTACGAGCAGTACTTC. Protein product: CASSRGEGPYEQYF.

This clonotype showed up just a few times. The chain's CDR3 is CASSGDGSSYNEQFF. Written as DNA, the CDR3 is TGTGCCAGCAGCGGGGACGGAAGCTCCTACAATGAGCAGTTCTTC. The J gene is TRBJ2-1, the V gene TRBV9; the D call may be TRBD1 or TRBD2 (5 bases each). The CDR3 is made up of 15 amino acids. Germline loops: CDR1 SGDLS, CDR2 YYNGEE. V was clipped by 3 bases and J by 0 bases, with 10 bases between them.

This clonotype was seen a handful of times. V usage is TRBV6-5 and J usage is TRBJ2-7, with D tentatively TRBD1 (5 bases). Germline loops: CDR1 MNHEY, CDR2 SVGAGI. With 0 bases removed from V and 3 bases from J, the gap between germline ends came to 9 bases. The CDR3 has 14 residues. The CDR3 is CASSYSDTDYEQYF. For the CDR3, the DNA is TGTGCCAGCAGTTACTCGGACACCGACTACGAGCAGTACTTC.

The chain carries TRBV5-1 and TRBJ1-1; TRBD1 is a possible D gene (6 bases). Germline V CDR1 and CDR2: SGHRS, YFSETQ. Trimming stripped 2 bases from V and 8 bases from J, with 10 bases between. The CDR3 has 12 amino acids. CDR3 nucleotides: TGCGCCAGCAGCTTAGGGGGAAACGAAGCTTTCTTT. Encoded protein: CASSLGGNEAFF.

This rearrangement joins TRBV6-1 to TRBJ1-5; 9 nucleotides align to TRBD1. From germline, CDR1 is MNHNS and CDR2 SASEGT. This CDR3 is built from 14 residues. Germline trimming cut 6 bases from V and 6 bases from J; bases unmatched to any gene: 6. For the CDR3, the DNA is TGTGCCAGCAGGGAACAGGGGGCCGGTCAGCCCCAGCATTTT. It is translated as CASREQGAGQPQHF.

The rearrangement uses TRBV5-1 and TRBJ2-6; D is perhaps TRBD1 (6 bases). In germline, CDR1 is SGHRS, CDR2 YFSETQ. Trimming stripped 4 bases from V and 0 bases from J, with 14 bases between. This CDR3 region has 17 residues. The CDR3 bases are TGCGCCAGCAGCATCGGACAGAGCTACTCTGGGGCCAACGTCCTGACTTTC. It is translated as CASSIGQSYSGANVLTF. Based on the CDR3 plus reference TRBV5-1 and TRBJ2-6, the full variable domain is KAGVTQTPRYLIKTRGQQVTLSCSPISGHRSVSWYQQTPGQGLQFLFEYFSETQRNKGNFPGRFSGRQFSNSRSEMNVSTLELGDSALYLCASSIGQSYSGANVLTFGAGSRLTVL.

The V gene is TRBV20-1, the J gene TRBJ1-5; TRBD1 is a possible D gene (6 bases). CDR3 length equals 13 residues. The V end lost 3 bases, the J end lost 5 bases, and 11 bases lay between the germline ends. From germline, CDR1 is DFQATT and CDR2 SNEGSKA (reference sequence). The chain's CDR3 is CSASGPGDQPQHF. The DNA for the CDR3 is TGCAGTGCTAGTGGGCCAGGGGATCAGCCCCAGCATTTT.